A selection of T cell receptor beta chains follows, all from one sample in a study of shared clonotypes between healthy human individuals. Assay: immunoSEQ multiplex PCR; the TCRdb copy retains only in-frame clones and omits some. The sample has about 1 million clones, around 74% seen once. The material sequenced was memory CD4+ T cells sorted from blood. All receptors derive from a man aged 18-30 years in good health. The CDR3 runs from the conserved cysteine through the conserved F or W.

>TRBV18
CASSPPVPEAFF
>TRBV29-1
CSSYHQGSMNTEAFF
>TRBV5-4
CASKRTGTNTGELFF
>TRBV28
CATLRQGNYGYTF
>TRBV6-6
CASRPGVYEQYF
>TRBV2
CASSGTGGLYEQFF
>TRBV10-3
CASSSDRGGGQYF
>TRBV10-3
CATAPTPGQGAYEQYF
>TRBV7-9
CASSLGDRESQGQYF
>TRBV7-9
CASSLGTSTEAFF
>TRBV7-8
CASSFLAGGYDEQFF
>TRBV30
CAWTQSGGWNSPLHF
>TRBV10-1
CASSEAGNQPQHF
>TRBV5-1
CASSQGQSPNEKLFF
>TRBV9
CASSVEGAYNSPLHF
>TRBV6-5
CDPDRGSYEQYF
>TRBV2
CASSESINSGNTIYF
>TRBV10-2
CASSLGLAETQYF
>TRBV27
CASSLSFTGQGAEKLFF
>TRBV20-1
CSAREGTYMYF
>TRBV19
CASSPQVATNEKLFF
>TRBV11-2
CASSLDQQREQYF
>TRBV30
CAWSVGNTKSYNEQFF
>TRBV18
CASSWTSTDTQYF
>TRBV10-3
CAISERAENTEAFF
>TRBV29-1
CSVEDTGRSTEAFF
>TRBV10-3
CAISSGTGGKGGYTF
>TRBV5-6
CASSLVGPSSQETQYF
>TRBV30
CAWSLRTRGTIYF
>TRBV5-5
CASSLEQGATGELFF
>TRBV9
CASSVVPGNYGYTF
>TRBV6-1
CASTSDRRYGYTF
>TRBV18
CASSGQGANTGELFF
>TRBV6-5
CASSSGLAGQETQYF
>TRBV6-5
CASKKQVLDNEQFF
>TRBV19
CASSIRQGAGGNQPQHF
>TRBV6-5
CASSSWRKDYEQYF
>TRBV28
CASSGASGVTDTQYF
>TRBV7-9
CASSLITLADRLSYEQYF
>TRBV19
CASSIGDSVSTDTQYF
>TRBV9
CASSVGGQPREQYF
>TRBV11-2
CASSRLVGTDTQYF
>TRBV6-1
CASSVLAGSDEQFF
>TRBV7-9
CASSLGQYSEQYF
>TRBV6-6
CASSKTNEQFF
>TRBV7-2
CASSLPGEWETQYF
>TRBV28
CASEYPGSEKLFF
>TRBV18
CASSPQTNTEAFF
>TRBV29-1
CSVEGLAGAADTQYF
>TRBV9
CASSVRGGVSTDTQYF
>TRBV7-9
CASSFFGSADTQYF
>TRBV19
CASSARDSNQPQHF
>TRBV18
CASSPGTSGITDTQYF
>TRBV11-2
CASSLEGGNYGYTF
>TRBV28
CASSLPGKANEQFF
>TRBV5-1
CASSLEMAGNTDTQYF
>TRBV6-5
CASRLLGQGADTQYF
>TRBV30
CAWGPGGYGYTF